This T cell receptor beta chain comes out of a study of blood T cell repertoires in COVID-19. Data came from immunoSEQ multiplex PCR; TCRdb stores just in-frame clones and leaves some out. The sample includes 250,000 to 350,000 clones, about 88% of them seen just once. Sample: peripheral blood. The receptor was derived from a woman in her thirties with COVID-19, enrolled during active disease.

CDR3 sequence reads: CASSINPTGTANNEQFF. CDR3 nucleotide sequence: TGTGCCAGTAGTATCAATCCCACCGGGACAGCGAACAATGAGCAGTTCTTC. The chain has TRBV19 and TRBJ2-1; 7 nucleotides align to TRBD1. Germline loops: CDR1 LNHDA, CDR2 SQIVND (reference sequence). The ends lost 3 bases at V and 5 bases at J; junction bases unmatched: 13. The CDR3 extends over 17 amino acids.